This T cell receptor beta chain was captured by sequencing in a study of T cells in Graves' hyperthyroidism and ophthalmopathy (dated by TCRdb to between 2018 and 2021). Regarding the research as a whole: Peripheral blood was sampled at the time of initial diagnosis, prior to any treatment. In addition, the study compared T-cell repertoires in thyroid tissue and in blood from 6 or 7 Graves' hyperthyroidism patients. According to the paper, TCR Vbeta CDR3 sequencing was carried out on some 140 peripheral blood samples, which came from approximately 43 ophthalmopathy, approximately 78 hyperthyroidism and about 17 progressor patients. The approximately 97 discovery patients were randomly divided into training and test sets at a 7:3 ratio. Prospective prediction of ophthalmopathy was tested in an independent validation cohort consisting of 18 to 20 hyperthyroidism patients and around 17 patients who later progressed to ophthalmopathy. To identify distinguishing TCR V-J signatures, a discovery cohort of roughly 100 patients was used, comprising 43 with Graves' ophthalmopathy and 57 with stable Graves' hyperthyroidism. Once sampling was done, hyperthyroidism patients were given methimazole at a starting dose of 30 mg daily, whereas ophthalmopathy patients were given high-dose intravenous methylprednisolone. Study-wide findings and limitations: No statistical method was used to fix the sample size in advance, and group allocation was not hidden from the investigators. In validation, progression to ophthalmopathy was predicted by the model with roughly 71% sensitivity and just over 72% specificity, a median of approximately 6.5 months before onset. Blood samples also contained most of the expanded thyroid clonotypes (frequency above 0.001), which suggests that blood repertoires may reflect thyroid immune responses. Ophthalmopathy was separated from stable hyperthyroidism by a 13 V-J signature model, with around 88% sensitivity and 81% to 82% specificity obtained in cross-validation and 80%/75% obtained in testing.

There are many counts of this clonotype. The antigen it recognizes is unknown. Base qualities are missing; no much larger clone stands one base away. TCR beta CDR3 regions were amplified from RNA transcripts. For the first round of RT-PCR on the TCR CDR3, the HTBI primer set was used together with the Qiagen OneStep RT-PCR kit. Libraries were constructed in a second round of multiplex PCR, after which size selection and purification were performed. The libraries were sequenced on an Illumina HiSeq2000 using paired-end 100 bp reads. Per the original workflow: SOAPnuke was used to process the raw data, removing reads that contained adapters or uncalled bases, had a mean Phred below 15, or lacked an exact match to the constant primer or identifier. High-quality paired reads were merged using COPE v1.2.5, and each unique nucleotide sequence was defined as a clonotype. MiTCR v1.1 was used to align clonotypes to the IMGT TRBV, TRBD and TRBJ reference segments. Only V-J combinations with frequency above 0.0001, covering about 99% of repertoires, were analysed. The TCS score was defined as F50 (clonal expansion) divided by E x V (chaos), with BLOSUM62-based TCRdist calculated between CDR3 peptides within each V-J. Welch's t-statistics and random forest reduced 450 to 600 V-J features to some 14, which were used in a naive Bayes classifier (R e1071). The public reads were reanalyzed by TCRdb: fastp trimming at Q25, MiXCR alignment, in-frame beta chains only. CDR3 protein duplicates are merged, each entry listing the most common genes and DNA. In this record, the V and J calls reflect TCRdb's handling and not the investigators' own analysis. The sample contains 250,000 or so distinct CDR3 sequences, around 15% of them found a single time. Jointly, the top ten make up 30% to 35% of the sample.

The hyperthyroidism patients were between 18 and 65 years old and newly diagnosed, with a disease duration of less than 2 months. Any patient with an uncontrolled infection, another autoimmune disease, pregnancy or lactation was excluded. Clinical symptoms, serum thyroxine and TRAb, thyroid ultrasound, and orbital computed tomography formed the basis for the diagnoses. For progressor patients, blood was drawn at the first diagnosis of hyperthyroidism, before any ophthalmopathy symptoms had appeared. PBMCs were isolated from 7.5 to 10 ml of fresh peripheral blood by Ficoll-Paque density gradient centrifugation. Progressor patients were first diagnosed with Graves' hyperthyroidism and then developed ophthalmopathy during follow-up. Total RNA was extracted with Trizol reagent, and quality was checked on an Agilent 2100 Bioanalyzer. The TCR was taken from a woman aged 50 to 65 with Graves' hyperthyroidism that later progressed to Graves' ophthalmopathy. Sequenced: blood.

In nucleotides, the sequence is TGTGCCAGCTCACCATTTAGGCCAGCCGATAATTCACCCCTCCACTTT. It specifies CASSPFRPADNSPLHF. The V and J segments used are TRBV18 and TRBJ1-6; no D gene call is confident. V is cut by 2 bases and J by 5 bases, and the space between the germline ends is 13 bases. Reading from cysteine to phenylalanine, the CDR3 counts 16 amino acids. This entry keeps only the CDR3 DNA: 48 bases, framed from base 1. CDR1 and CDR2, looked up from the germline V gene, are KGHSH and LQKENI.